Listed below are T cell receptor beta chains from one sample, sequenced in a study of blood T cell repertoires in COVID-19. Clones were sequenced by immunoSEQ multiplex PCR, and TCRdb holds only the in-frame ones, with some missing. In the table there are 90,000 or so clones, around 88% of which are singletons. The sequenced sample consisted of peripheral blood. The receptor set was obtained from a human donor in a cohort sampled during active COVID-19. Both conserved end residues are part of each CDR3.

>TRBJ2-2|TRBV10-3|16
CAISESLGPGAGELFF
>TRBJ2-3|TRBV7-3|16
CASSPPGGTPTDTQYF
>TRBJ2-5|TRBV7-8|14
CASSPSRTVETQYF
>TRBJ2-1|TRBV28|12
CASSQTSNEQFF
>TRBJ1-4|TRBV28|16
CASSLRDRATNEKLFF
>TRBJ2-5|TRBV19|13
CASGDREGETQYF
>TRBJ1-5|TRBV28|15
CASSAGTGNIQPQHF
>TRBJ2-5|TRBV4-1|16
CASSQGGANTGETQYF
>TRBJ2-5|TRBV28|13
CASRGLPLETQYF
>TRBJ2-2|TRBV5-1|14
CASSLSSSSGELFF
>TRBJ1-1|TRBV20-1|15
CSASHRGEGITEAFF
>TRBJ2-1|TRBV11-2|14
CASSLDPAPDEQFF